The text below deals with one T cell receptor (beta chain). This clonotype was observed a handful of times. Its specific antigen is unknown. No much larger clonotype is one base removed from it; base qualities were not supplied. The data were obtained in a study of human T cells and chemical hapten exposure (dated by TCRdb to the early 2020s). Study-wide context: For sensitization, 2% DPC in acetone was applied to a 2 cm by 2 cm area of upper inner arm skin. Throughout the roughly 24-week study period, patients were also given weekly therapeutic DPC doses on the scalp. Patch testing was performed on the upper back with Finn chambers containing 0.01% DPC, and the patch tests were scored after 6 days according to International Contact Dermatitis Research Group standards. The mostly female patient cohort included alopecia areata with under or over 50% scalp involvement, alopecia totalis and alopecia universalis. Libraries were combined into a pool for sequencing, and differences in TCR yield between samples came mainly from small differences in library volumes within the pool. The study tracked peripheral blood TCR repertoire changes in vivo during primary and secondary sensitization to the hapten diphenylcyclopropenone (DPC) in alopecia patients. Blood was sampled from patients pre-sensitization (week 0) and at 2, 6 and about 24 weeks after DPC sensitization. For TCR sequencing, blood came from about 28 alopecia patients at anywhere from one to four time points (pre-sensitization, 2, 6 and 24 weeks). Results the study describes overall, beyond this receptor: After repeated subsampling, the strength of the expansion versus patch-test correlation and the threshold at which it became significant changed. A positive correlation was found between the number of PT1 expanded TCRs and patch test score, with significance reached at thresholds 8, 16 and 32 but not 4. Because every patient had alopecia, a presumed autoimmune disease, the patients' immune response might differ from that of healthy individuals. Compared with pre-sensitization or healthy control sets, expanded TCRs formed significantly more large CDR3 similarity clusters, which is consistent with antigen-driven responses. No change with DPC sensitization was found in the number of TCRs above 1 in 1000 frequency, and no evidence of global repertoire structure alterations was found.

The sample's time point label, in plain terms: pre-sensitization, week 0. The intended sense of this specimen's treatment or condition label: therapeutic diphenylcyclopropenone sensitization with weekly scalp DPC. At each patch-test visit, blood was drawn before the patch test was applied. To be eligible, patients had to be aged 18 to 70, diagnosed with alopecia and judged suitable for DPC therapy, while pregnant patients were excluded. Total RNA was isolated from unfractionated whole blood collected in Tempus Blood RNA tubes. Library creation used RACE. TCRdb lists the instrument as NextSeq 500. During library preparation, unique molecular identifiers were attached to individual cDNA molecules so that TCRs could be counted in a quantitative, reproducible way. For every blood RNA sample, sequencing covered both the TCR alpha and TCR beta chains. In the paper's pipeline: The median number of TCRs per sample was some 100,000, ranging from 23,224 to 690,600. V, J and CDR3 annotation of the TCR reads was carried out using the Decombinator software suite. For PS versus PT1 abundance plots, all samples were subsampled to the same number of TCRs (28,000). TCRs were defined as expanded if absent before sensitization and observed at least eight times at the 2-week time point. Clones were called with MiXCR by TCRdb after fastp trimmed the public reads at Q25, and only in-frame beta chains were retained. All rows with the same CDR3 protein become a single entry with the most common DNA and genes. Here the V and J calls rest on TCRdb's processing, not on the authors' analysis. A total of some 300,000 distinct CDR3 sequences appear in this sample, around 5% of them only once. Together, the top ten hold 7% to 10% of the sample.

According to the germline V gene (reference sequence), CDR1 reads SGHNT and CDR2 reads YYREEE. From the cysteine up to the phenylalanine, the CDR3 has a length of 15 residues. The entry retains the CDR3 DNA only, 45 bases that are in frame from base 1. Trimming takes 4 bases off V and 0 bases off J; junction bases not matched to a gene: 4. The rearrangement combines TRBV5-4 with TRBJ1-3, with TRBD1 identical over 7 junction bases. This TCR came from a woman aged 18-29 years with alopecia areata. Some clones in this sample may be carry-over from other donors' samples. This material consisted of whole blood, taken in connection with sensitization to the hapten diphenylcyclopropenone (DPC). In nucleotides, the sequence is TGTGCCAGCAGCACCGGGACAGTCTCTGGAAACACCATATATTTT. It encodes CASSTGTVSGNTIYF.